The TCR beta chain under discussion was sequenced for a study of graft-versus-host responses after intestinal transplantation. Concerning this clone itself: Its target is unknown.

The CDR3 runs 15 residues. The germline V gene encodes CDR1 SGHDT and CDR2 YYEEEE. V was shortened by 2 bases and J by 3 bases, with 12 bases between the two germline ends. Repertoires were generated with immunoSEQ multiplex PCR, while TCRdb's copy carries only in-frame clones and drops some. The sample records tens of thousands of clones, 85% to 95% being singletons. The source was unstimulated CD4+ T cells sorted from spleen or lymph node cells, collected before transplant. This receptor was taken from a human donor who was the organ donor for an intestinal transplant. The V gene is TRBV5-6, the J gene TRBJ1-5; D gene ambiguous. CDR3 in DNA: TGTGCCAGCAGCTTCAGGATGAGTACCAATCAGCCCCAGCATTTT. Amino acids: CASSFRMSTNQPQHF.